A selection of T cell receptor beta chains follows, all from one sample in a study of response to subunit inactivated influenza vaccine. TCRdb called the RT-PCR reads again in MiXCR, with one record for every CDR3 protein. The table includes around 760,000 distinct CDR3 sequences, approximately 15% detected once. Source: PBMCs from blood, taken 14 days before vaccination. These receptors were taken from a man in his forties or fifties who received an inactivated influenza vaccine. CDR3s include the opening cysteine and the closing phenylalanine or tryptophan. The order of the fields is D gene, J gene, clone size, V gene, CDR3 DNA, CDR3 protein. A D gene is named only where the DNA matches it firmly. Rows may omit the clone size; those that give it use once, few, many or a size class.

d_call: -; j_call: TRBJ2-1; clone_size: few; v_call: TRBV27; cdr3_nt: TGTGCCAGCAGGGGGGCTACACGCGAGCAGTTCTTC; cdr3_aa: CASRGATREQFF
d_call: -; j_call: TRBJ2-7; clone_size: -; v_call: TRBV10-3; cdr3_nt: TGTGCCATCAGTGTTCCGGATTCCTACGAGCAGTACTTC; cdr3_aa: CAISVPDSYEQYF
d_call: -; j_call: TRBJ1-1; clone_size: -; v_call: TRBV9; cdr3_nt: TGTGCCAGCAGCCCGCTGGGGGGACACCAGAACACTGAAGCTTTCTTT; cdr3_aa: CASSPLGGHQNTEAFF
d_call: -; j_call: TRBJ2-7; clone_size: -; v_call: TRBV20-1; cdr3_nt: TGCAGTGCTAGAGATCCGTCGACTTCCTACGAGCAGTACTTC; cdr3_aa: CSARDPSTSYEQYF
d_call: -; j_call: TRBJ1-6; clone_size: -; v_call: TRBV6-5; cdr3_nt: TGTGCCAGCAGTTACTCAACCGGACGGACATATTCACCCCTCCACTTT; cdr3_aa: CASSYSTGRTYSPLHF
d_call: TRBD2; j_call: TRBJ2-1; clone_size: few; v_call: TRBV5-1; cdr3_nt: TGCGCCAGCAGCAATCGGACTAGCGGGGGCTATGAGCAGTTCTTC; cdr3_aa: CASSNRTSGGYEQFF
d_call: TRBD2; j_call: TRBJ2-3; clone_size: -; v_call: TRBV19; cdr3_nt: TGTGCCAGTAGTGAAACCCCGAGTAGCGGGGTCACAGATACGCAGTATTTT; cdr3_aa: CASSETPSSGVTDTQYF
d_call: -; j_call: TRBJ2-2; clone_size: -; v_call: TRBV19; cdr3_nt: TGTGCCAGTAGTATAGCCCCGCGACTCTTAACCGGGGAGCTGTTTTTT; cdr3_aa: CASSIAPRLLTGELFF
d_call: TRBD1; j_call: TRBJ1-4; clone_size: few; v_call: TRBV7-9; cdr3_nt: TGTGCCAGCAGCTTCCGGGACAGGGAAAATGAAAAACTGTTTTTT; cdr3_aa: CASSFRDRENEKLFF
d_call: TRBD2; j_call: TRBJ2-1; clone_size: few; v_call: TRBV20-1; cdr3_nt: TGCAGTGCTCGCCGGGGGGGCCTGAGTGAGCAGTTCTTC; cdr3_aa: CSARRGGLSEQFF
d_call: -; j_call: TRBJ2-7; clone_size: -; v_call: TRBV7-2; cdr3_nt: TGTGCCAGCAGCCCCCCTCGCGGCGAGCAGTACTTC; cdr3_aa: CASSPPRGEQYF
d_call: TRBD2; j_call: TRBJ2-2; clone_size: -; v_call: TRBV6-2/TRBV6-3; cdr3_nt: TGTGCCAGCAGTTACTCTGCGGGGGGTTACACCGGGGAGCTGTTTTTT; cdr3_aa: CASSYSAGGYTGELFF
d_call: -; j_call: TRBJ2-7; clone_size: many; v_call: TRBV7-9; cdr3_nt: TGTGCCAGCAGCTTATCGACAATGCTCGACGAGCAGTACTTC; cdr3_aa: CASSLSTMLDEQYF
d_call: TRBD2; j_call: TRBJ2-1; clone_size: many; v_call: TRBV20-1; cdr3_nt: TGCAGTGCTAGAGACGGGCGACTAGCGGGCGCGAATGAGCAGTTCTTC; cdr3_aa: CSARDGRLAGANEQFF
d_call: TRBD2; j_call: TRBJ2-7; clone_size: -; v_call: TRBV20-1; cdr3_nt: TGCAGTGCTAGAGATCTCGGGGGGTACTACGAGCAGTACTTC; cdr3_aa: CSARDLGGYYEQYF
d_call: TRBD2; j_call: TRBJ2-5; clone_size: -; v_call: TRBV2; cdr3_nt: TGTGCCAGCAGTGAGGGCGGCGGGGGGACCCAGTACTTC; cdr3_aa: CASSEGGGGTQYF